The 7 T cell receptor beta chains in this list originate from one sample, sequenced in a study of T cell clonality in common variable immunodeficiency. Libraries were prepared by immunoSEQ multiplex PCR; TCRdb keeps only in-frame clonotypes and omits some of them. The table lists fewer than 50,000 clones, no singletons, with about 0.73% in the top ten. Source material: peripheral blood mononuclear cells. The receptors shown here come from a person aged 18 to 75 in good health.

The sample holds many counts of this clone. The observed sequence ends 3 residues before the CDR3 terminus, with the missing tail filled in from the germline J gene. This chain connects TRBV20-1 to TRBJ2-7, with 8 positions matching TRBD1. Germline loops: CDR1 DFQATT, CDR2 SNEGSKA (reference sequence). Trimming took 3 bases from V and 2 from J; bases not matched to a gene: 6. The CDR3 covers 14 residues. The sequenced part of the CDR3 DNA is TGCAGTGCTAGTTTTCCAGGGGGCACCTACGAG. It yields the protein CSASFPGGTYE. The full CDR3 sequence reads CSASFPGGTYEQYF.

This clone was recorded at least ten times. The read halts 3 residues ahead of the CDR3 end, with the missing end drawn from the germline J gene. This chain connects TRBV19 to TRBJ2-3, with TRBD2 matching 12 bases. From germline, CDR1 is LNHDA and CDR2 SQIVND (reference sequence). The CDR3 consists of 19 residues. The ends lost 7 bases at V and 5 bases at J; junction bases unmatched: 19. CDR3 DNA, as far as it was read: TGTGCCAGTACCTCCGAATCTAGCGGGGGGGCCTCGAGGATAGATACG. As protein: CASTSESSGGASRIDT. In full, the CDR3 is CASTSESSGGASRIDTQYF.

This clone was found many times. CDR3 residues: CASSFQEPQETQYF. The sequenced part of the CDR3 DNA is TGCGCCAGCAGCTTCCAAGAGCCCCAAGAGACC. The chain has TRBV5-1 and TRBJ2-5; D not resolved. Read data end 3 residues before the CDR3 end; the end is taken from the germline J gene. The germline CDR1 and CDR2 sequences are SGHRS and YFSETQ. V was cut by 2 bases and J by 1 base, with 9 bases left in between. The CDR3 consists of 14 residues. The variable domain in full, with the rest retrieved from reference TRBV5-1 and TRBJ2-5, is KAGVTQTPRYLIKTRGQQVTLSCSPISGHRSVSWYQQTPGQGLQFLFEYFSETQRNKGNFPGRFSGRQFSNSRSEMNVSTLELGDSALYLCASSFQEPQETQYFGPGTRLLVL.

The sample holds many counts of this clone. The missing CDR3 end, 3 residues past where the read stops, is filled in from the germline J gene. V gene TRBV4-1 combines with J gene TRBJ2-2; possibly TRBD1 for D (5 bases). Trimming shortened V by 1 base and J by 6 bases, and 6 bases separated the two germline ends. Germline CDR1 reads MGHRA; CDR2 reads YSYEKL. This CDR3 contains 13 residues. The CDR3 sequence: CASSQGGSGELFF. The sequenced CDR3 bases are TGCGCCAGCAGCCAAGGGGGCTCCGGGGAG.

There are many counts of this clone. The read gets to within 3 residues of the CDR3 end, and the germline J gene fills in the rest. The V and J genes are TRBV5-3 and TRBJ2-7; 14 nucleotides match TRBD2. TRBV5-3 is annotated as an ORF whose role is uncertain. V dropped 4 bases and J dropped 6; count of bases not matched to a gene: 6. This CDR3 has 15 amino acids. CDR3: CARSPGLAGVSEQYF. The part of the CDR3 DNA that was read is TGTGCCAGAAGCCCGGGACTAGCGGGAGTGAGCGAG.

This clone occurred many times. The CDR3 end falls 3 residues outside the read, so it is completed with the germline J gene. The chain recombines TRBV5-1 with TRBJ1-1, with D perhaps TRBD1 (5 bases). V was shortened by 0 bases and J by 0 bases, with 12 bases between the two germline ends. The CDR3 spans 16 residues. Germline loops: CDR1 SGHRS, CDR2 YFSETQ. CDR3 protein: CASSLARGDMNTEAFF. The sequenced part of the CDR3 DNA is TGCGCCAGCAGCTTGGCAAGGGGAGATATGAACACTGAA.

This clone was seen ten or more times. The sequence runs out 3 residues before the end of the CDR3; the remainder is reconstructed from the germline J gene. The V call is TRBV3-1 (or the pseudogene TRBV3-2), the J call TRBJ1-2, with 7 bases aligning to TRBD1. The V gene end was trimmed by 3 bases and the J gene end by 0 bases; junction bases not matched to a gene: 13. CDR3 length: 18 residues. Germline CDR1 LGHDT, CDR2 YNNKEL (reference sequence). The CDR3 here is CASSQLRDSSQSNYGYTF. CDR3 DNA (partial): TGTGCCAGCAGCCAGTTAAGGGACAGCAGCCAGTCTAACTATGGC.